A selection of T cell receptor beta chains follows, all from one sample in a study of cytomegalovirus exposure and HLA in healthy donors. Libraries were prepared by immunoSEQ multiplex PCR; TCRdb keeps only in-frame clonotypes and omits some of them. The sample lists 150,000 to 200,000 clones, approximately 80% occurring once. The sequenced sample consisted of PBMCs. These receptors came from a male donor in good health and CMV-seronegative. The CDR3 runs from the conserved cysteine through the conserved F or W. The D gene is left open where the match is weak. The size entry is marked missing in some rows and otherwise reads once, few, many or a size class.

V: TRBV11-3
length: 14
J: TRBJ2-3
D: TRBD1
size: -
CDR3: CASSYRGHGDTQYF
DNA: TGTGCCAGCAGCTACAGGGGGCATGGAGATACGCAGTATTTT

V: TRBV27
length: 16
J: TRBJ2-4
D: TRBD1
size: once
CDR3: CASRQTGGAAKNIQYF
DNA: TGTGCCAGCAGGCAAACAGGGGGCGCAGCCAAAAACATTCAGTACTTC

V: TRBV7-2
length: 15
J: TRBJ2-1
D: TRBD2
size: -
CDR3: CASSSSGGSYNEQFF
DNA: TGTGCCAGCAGCTCGAGCGGGGGATCCTACAATGAGCAGTTCTTC

V: TRBV2
length: 14
J: TRBJ1-5
D: -
size: -
CDR3: CASSEGNPDQPQHF
DNA: TGTGCCAGCAGTGAGGGCAACCCGGATCAGCCCCAGCATTTT

V: TRBV29-1
length: 15
J: TRBJ2-3
D: TRBD2
size: -
CDR3: CSVGRGGSSTDTQYF
DNA: TGCAGCGTTGGACGGGGGGGCTCTAGCACAGATACGCAGTATTTT

V: TRBV4-1
length: 15
J: TRBJ1-1
D: -
size: few
CDR3: CASSQDHRANTEAFF
DNA: TGCGCCAGCAGCCAAGACCACAGGGCGAACACTGAAGCTTTCTTT

V: TRBV5-1
length: 22
J: TRBJ2-2
D: TRBD2
size: once
CDR3: CASSLRTGGGLAGPGDTGELFF
DNA: TGCGCCAGCAGCCTACGGACAGGAGGGGGACTAGCGGGACCTGGCGACACCGGGGAGCTGTTTTTT

V: TRBV28
length: 16
J: TRBJ1-1
D: TRBD1
size: once
CDR3: CASRSPGGGGHTEAFF
DNA: TGTGCCAGCAGATCCCCAGGGGGCGGTGGGCACACTGAAGCTTTCTTT

V: TRBV7-2
length: 16
J: TRBJ2-7
D: TRBD2
size: -
CDR3: CASSLGRRAGAYEQYF
DNA: TGTGCCAGCAGCTTAGGTCGAAGGGCGGGGGCCTACGAGCAGTACTTC

V: TRBV30
length: 13
J: TRBJ1-1
D: -
size: -
CDR3: CAWSVRVNTEAFF
DNA: TGTGCCTGGAGTGTACGGGTGAACACTGAAGCTTTCTTT

V: TRBV7-9
length: 14
J: TRBJ2-7
D: -
size: -
CDR3: CASSLAGGSYEQYF
DNA: TGTGCCAGCAGCTTAGCGGGGGGATCCTACGAGCAGTACTTC

V: TRBV4-1
length: 18
J: TRBJ2-5
D: TRBD1
size: few
CDR3: CASSQAGTGAYNQETQYF
DNA: TGCGCCAGCAGCCAAGCCGGGACAGGGGCGTACAACCAAGAGACCCAGTACTTC

V: TRBV2
length: 12
J: TRBJ2-5
D: -
size: -
CDR3: CASSWGGETQYF
DNA: TGTGCCAGTTCCTGGGGAGGAGAGACCCAGTACTTC

V: TRBV6-4
length: 14
J: TRBJ2-1
D: -
size: -
CDR3: CASALAGASNEQFF
DNA: TGTGCCAGCGCCCTCGCCGGAGCCTCCAATGAGCAGTTCTTC

V: TRBV27
length: 13
J: TRBJ1-2
D: -
size: once
CDR3: CASSSAGDGGYTF
DNA: TGTGCCAGCAGTTCGGCAGGGGATGGAGGCTACACCTTC

V: TRBV27
length: 14
J: TRBJ2-7
D: TRBD2
size: -
CDR3: CASTRLAGDYEQYF
DNA: TGTGCCAGCACCCGACTAGCGGGAGACTACGAGCAGTACTTC

V: TRBV7-8
length: 14
J: TRBJ1-6
D: -
size: -
CDR3: CASSFSGNNSPLHF
DNA: TGTGCCAGCAGCTTCTCGGGGAACAATTCACCCCTCCACTTT

V: TRBV19
length: 15
J: TRBJ2-3
D: -
size: -
CDR3: CASSITRVATDTQYF
DNA: TGTGCCAGTAGTATTACCAGGGTCGCCACAGATACGCAGTATTTT

V: TRBV15
length: 15
J: TRBJ2-3
D: -
size: -
CDR3: CATSRDQGRADTQYF
DNA: TGTGCCACCAGCAGAGATCAGGGGCGGGCAGATACGCAGTATTTT

V: TRBV15
length: 16
J: TRBJ2-3
D: TRBD2
size: -
CDR3: CATSRGLAGSTDTQYF
DNA: TGTGCCACCAGCAGGGGACTAGCGGGGTCCACAGATACGCAGTATTTT

V: TRBV29-1
length: 12
J: TRBJ2-7
D: -
size: -
CDR3: CSVVTDSYEQYF
DNA: TGCAGCGTTGTAACAGATTCCTACGAGCAGTACTTC

V: TRBV7-2
length: 16
J: TRBJ2-1
D: TRBD2
size: -
CDR3: CASSSLLAGVADEQFF
DNA: TGTGCCAGCAGCTCCTTACTAGCGGGAGTAGCCGATGAGCAGTTCTTC

V: TRBV5-1
length: 15
J: TRBJ2-3
D: TRBD2
size: -
CDR3: CASRMRLAGVGTQYF
DNA: TGCGCCAGCAGGATGAGACTAGCGGGAGTGGGTACGCAGTATTTT

V: TRBV27
length: 15
J: TRBJ1-5
D: -
size: few
CDR3: CASSTGREPNQPQHF
DNA: TGTGCCAGCAGTACCGGGAGGGAGCCCAATCAGCCCCAGCATTTT